The 13 T cell receptor beta chains reported below all come from one sample, sequenced in a study of blood T cell repertoires in COVID-19. Assay used: immunoSEQ multiplex PCR; TCRdb lists only in-frame clones, some missing. The profile shows hundreds of thousands of clones, under 90% of them singletons. Sequenced: PBMCs or T cells enriched from blood (not recorded which). Receptors originate from a man aged 40-49 years who had recovered from COVID-19.

This clone was observed a single time. V usage is TRBV7-2 and J usage is TRBJ2-1; TRBD1 matches 7 bases. V lost 1 base and J lost 1; bases outside the gene matches: 1. The germline V gene encodes CDR1 SGHTA and CDR2 FQGNSA. The length of the CDR3 is 15 residues. Here the CDR3 DNA reads TGTGCCAGCAGCTTAGAGACAGGGTCCTACAATGAGCAGTTCTTC. It is translated as CASSLETGSYNEQFF. Full variable domain (rest looked up from reference TRBV7-2 and TRBJ2-1): GAGVSQSPSNKVTEKGKDVELRCDPISGHTALYWYRQSLGQGLEFLIYFQGNSAPDKSGLPSDRFSAERTGGSVSTLTIQRTQQEDSAVYLCASSLETGSYNEQFFGPGTRLTVL.

CDR3 protein: CASSLDAGRGWTYEQYF. DNA for the CDR3: TGTGCCAGCAGCTTAGATGCGGGCAGGGGGTGGACCTACGAGCAGTACTTC. The chain links TRBV11-2 to TRBJ2-7; 7 nucleotides match TRBD1. The CDR3 covers 17 residues. Germline V gives CDR1 SGHAT, CDR2 FQNNGV. V was pared by 0 bases and J by 2 bases, with 10 bases of the junction left unmatched.

The chain employs TRBV30 and TRBJ2-7, with TRBD2 as a possible D gene (6 bases). The CDR3 contains 14 residues. Deletions cut 2 bases from V and 3 bases from J, with 14 bases between. The germline V gene encodes CDR1 GTSNPN and CDR2 SVGIG (reference sequence). The CDR3 coding sequence is TGTGCCTGGAGTTGGGACTCACCGGACTACGAGCAGTACTTC. Translated, it gives CAWSWDSPDYEQYF. Full variable domain (outside the CDR3, taken from reference TRBV30 and TRBJ2-7): SQTIHQWPATLVQPVGSPLSLECTVEGTSNPNLYWYRQAAGRGLQLLFYSVGIGQISSEVPQNLSASRPQDRQFILSSKKLLLSDSGFYLCAWSWDSPDYEQYFGPGTRLTVT.

V usage is TRBV7-2 and J usage is TRBJ2-2; D might be TRBD1 (5 bases). Trimming stripped 6 bases from V and 8 bases from J, with 16 bases between. Germline V lookup: CDR1 SGHTA, CDR2 FQGNSA. This CDR3 comprises 14 residues. In DNA form, the CDR3 reads TGTGCCAGCAGAAGGGGTGCCCTCTCGGGGGAGCTGTTTTTT. Its protein is CASRRGALSGELFF.

The rearrangement joins TRBV9 to TRBJ2-2; D perhaps matches TRBD2 (7 bases). This CDR3 comprises 16 residues. Germline CDR1 is SGDLS and CDR2 is YYNGEE. V dropped 4 bases and J dropped 4 bases, with 17 bases sitting between them. The CDR3: CASSSPGGSSTGELFF. CDR3 in DNA: TGTGCCAGCAGCTCCCCGGGGGGCTCGAGCACCGGGGAGCTGTTTTTT.

The V and J genes are TRBV19 and TRBJ1-5; D possibly corresponds to TRBD1 (6 bases). Germline CDR1 is LNHDA and CDR2 is SQIVND (reference sequence). The CDR3 length is 15 residues. The V end was cut by 3 bases, the J end by 3 bases, with 12 bases between. The CDR3 nucleotides are TGTGCCAGTAGTATGGGGGCGCCGGTCAATCAGCCCCAGCATTTT. Its protein product is CASSMGAPVNQPQHF.

V and J are TRBV19 and TRBJ2-2, with TRBD2 matching over 13 bases. From germline, CDR1 is LNHDA and CDR2 SQIVND (reference sequence). This CDR3 is built from 18 residues. V was pared by 4 bases and J by 5 bases, with 10 bases of the junction left unmatched. The CDR3 coding sequence is TGTGCCAGTAGTACCCCCCGACTAGCGGGAGGAGGGACCGGGGAGCTGTTTTTT. It encodes CASSTPRLAGGGTGELFF.

This rearrangement joins TRBV3-1 (or the pseudogene TRBV3-2) to TRBJ2-1; 7 bases align to TRBD2. Trimming cost V 6 bases and J 8 bases; bases outside gene matches: 7. The length of the CDR3 is 13 residues. CDR1 is LGHDT and CDR2 is YNNKEL in the germline V gene (reference sequence). The DNA for the CDR3 is TGTGCCAGCAGTCCGGGACTAAAAGATGAGCAGTTCTTC. Encoded protein: CASSPGLKDEQFF.

The V call is TRBV2, the J call TRBJ1-6; D unclear. The CDR3 is 15 residues long. The V and J ends lost 4 bases and 8 bases respectively, with 15 bases between them. The germline V gene has CDR1 SNHLY and CDR2 FYNNEI. CDR3 region: CASSAYLLRDSPLHF. The CDR3 coding sequence is TGTGCCAGCAGTGCCTACCTCCTCCGGGATTCACCCCTCCACTTT.

The V gene is TRBV6-6, the J gene TRBJ2-7, with D possibly being TRBD2 (5 bases). The germline V gene encodes CDR1 MNHNY and CDR2 SVGAGI (reference sequence). This CDR3 spans 13 amino acids. Trimming pared 0 bases from V and 2 bases from J, leaving 5 bases between. This CDR3 is CASSYSRAYEQYF. The CDR3 DNA reads TGTGCCAGCAGTTACTCGAGGGCCTACGAGCAGTACTTC.

This chain connects TRBV7-9 to TRBJ1-1, with TRBD1 as a possible D gene (6 bases). CDR3 length: 17 residues. V was clipped by 6 bases and J by 0 bases, with 20 bases between them. Germline V gene data show CDR1 as SEHNR and CDR2 as FQNEAQ (reference sequence). The CDR3 nucleotides read TGTGCCAGCAGTTCCGGACAGCTGGCCCTAATGAACACTGAAGCTTTCTTT. This sequence encodes CASSSGQLALMNTEAFF.

This clone occurred a few times. This chain joins TRBV7-9 and TRBJ2-7, with D unclear. This CDR3 is 14 amino acids long. The V gene lost 1 base and the J gene lost 6 bases, with 13 bases spanning the gap. Germline V lookup: CDR1 SEHNR, CDR2 FQNEAQ (reference sequence). Written as DNA, the CDR3 is TGTGCCAGCAGCTTAGGCGAGTCCCCCGGCGAGCAGTACTTC. It specifies CASSLGESPGEQYF. The whole variable domain, remainder taken from reference TRBV7-9 and TRBJ2-7, is DTGVSQNPRHKITKRGQNVTFRCDPISEHNRLYWYRQTLGQGPEFLTYFQNEAQLEKSRLLSDRFSAERPKGSFSTLEIQRTEQGDSAMYLCASSLGESPGEQYFGPGTRLTVT.

V usage is TRBV5-1 and J usage is TRBJ1-2, with TRBD1 identical over 9 bases. With 0 bases clipped from V and 4 bases from J, the junction kept 10 bases outside the gene matches. There are 17 residues in the CDR3. Germline V gene data show CDR1 as SGHRS and CDR2 as YFSETQ. This CDR3 is CASSLDRGRFGGYGYTF. The CDR3 region has the DNA TGCGCCAGCAGCTTGGACAGGGGGCGATTTGGTGGCTATGGCTACACCTTC.